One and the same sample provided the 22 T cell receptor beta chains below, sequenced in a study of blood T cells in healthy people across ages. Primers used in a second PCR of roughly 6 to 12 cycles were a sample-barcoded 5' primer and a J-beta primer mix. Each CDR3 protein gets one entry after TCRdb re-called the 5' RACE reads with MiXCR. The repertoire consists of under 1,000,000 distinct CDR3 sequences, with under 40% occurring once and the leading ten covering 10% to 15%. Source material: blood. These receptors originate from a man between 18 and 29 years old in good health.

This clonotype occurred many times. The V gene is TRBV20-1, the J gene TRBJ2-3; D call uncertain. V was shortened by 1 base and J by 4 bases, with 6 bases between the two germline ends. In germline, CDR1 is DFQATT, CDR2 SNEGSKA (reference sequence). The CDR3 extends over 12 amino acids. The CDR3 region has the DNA TGCAGTGCTAGAGCCCCGTCAGATACGCAGTATTTT. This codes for CSARAPSDTQYF.

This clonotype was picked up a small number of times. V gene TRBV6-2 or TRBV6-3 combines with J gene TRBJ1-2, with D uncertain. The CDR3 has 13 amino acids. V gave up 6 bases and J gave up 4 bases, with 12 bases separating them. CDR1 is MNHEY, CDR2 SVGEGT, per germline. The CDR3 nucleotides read TGTGCCAGCAGCTCGTGGCCGGCCTATGGCTACACCTTC. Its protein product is CASSSWPAYGYTF.

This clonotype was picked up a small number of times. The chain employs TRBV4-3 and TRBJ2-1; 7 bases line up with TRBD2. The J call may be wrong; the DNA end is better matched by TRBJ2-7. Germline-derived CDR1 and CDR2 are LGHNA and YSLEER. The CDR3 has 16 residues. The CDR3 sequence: CASSQGERGPYNEQYF. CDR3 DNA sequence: TGCGCCAGCAGCCAAGGGGAGCGGGGCCCCTACAATGAGCAGTACTTC.

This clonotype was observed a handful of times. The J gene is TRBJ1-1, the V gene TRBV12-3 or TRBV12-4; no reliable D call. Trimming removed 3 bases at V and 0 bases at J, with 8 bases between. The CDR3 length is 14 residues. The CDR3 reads CASSFRQVNTEAFF. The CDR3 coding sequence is TGTGCCAGCAGTTTTCGGCAGGTGAACACTGAAGCTTTCTTT.

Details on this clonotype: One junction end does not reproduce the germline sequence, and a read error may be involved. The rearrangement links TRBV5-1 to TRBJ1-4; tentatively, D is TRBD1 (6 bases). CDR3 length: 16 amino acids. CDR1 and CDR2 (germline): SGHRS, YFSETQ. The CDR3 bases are TGCGCCAGCAGCTTGAAGGGGCCAGGGGAGGATGAAGAACTGTTTTTT. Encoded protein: CASSLKGPGEDEELFF.

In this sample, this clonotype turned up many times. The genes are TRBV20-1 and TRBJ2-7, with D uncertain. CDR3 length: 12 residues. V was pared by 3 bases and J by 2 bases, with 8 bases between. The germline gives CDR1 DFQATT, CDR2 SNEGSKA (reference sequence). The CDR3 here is CSASEGAYEQYF. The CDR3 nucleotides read TGCAGTGCTAGTGAAGGAGCCTACGAGCAGTACTTC.

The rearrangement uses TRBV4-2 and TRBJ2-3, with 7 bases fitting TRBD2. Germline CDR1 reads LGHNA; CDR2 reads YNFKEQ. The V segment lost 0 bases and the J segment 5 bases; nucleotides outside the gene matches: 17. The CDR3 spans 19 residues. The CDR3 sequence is CASSQDPLLLASPQDTQYF. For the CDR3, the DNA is TGTGCCAGCAGCCAAGACCCGCTACTACTAGCGTCCCCTCAAGATACGCAGTATTTT.

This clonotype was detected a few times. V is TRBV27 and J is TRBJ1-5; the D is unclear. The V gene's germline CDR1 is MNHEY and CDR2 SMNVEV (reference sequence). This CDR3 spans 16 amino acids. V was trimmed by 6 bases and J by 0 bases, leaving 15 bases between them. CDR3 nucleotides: TGTGCCAGCAGCCCTGCCGGGATGTCTAGCAATCAGCCCCAGCATTTT. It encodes CASSPAGMSSNQPQHF.

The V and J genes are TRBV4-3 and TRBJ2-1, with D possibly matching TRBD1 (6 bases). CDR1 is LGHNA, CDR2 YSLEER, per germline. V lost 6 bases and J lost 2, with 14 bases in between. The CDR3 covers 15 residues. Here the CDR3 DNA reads TGCGCCAGCAGACGGGATACAGGGCCCTACAATGAGCAGTTCTTC. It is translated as CASRRDTGPYNEQFF.

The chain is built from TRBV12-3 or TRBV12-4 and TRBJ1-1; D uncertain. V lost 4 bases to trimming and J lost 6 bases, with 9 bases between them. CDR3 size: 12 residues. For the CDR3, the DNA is TGTGCCAGCAGTTCACCGGTATCTGAAGCTTTCTTT. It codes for CASSSPVSEAFF.

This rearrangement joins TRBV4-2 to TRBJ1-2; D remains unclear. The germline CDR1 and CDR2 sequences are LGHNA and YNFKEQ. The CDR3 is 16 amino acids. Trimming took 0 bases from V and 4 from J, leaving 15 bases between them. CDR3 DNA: TGTGCCAGCAGCCAAGATCTATCCTCCGCGTTCTATGGCTACACCTTC. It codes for CASSQDLSSAFYGYTF.

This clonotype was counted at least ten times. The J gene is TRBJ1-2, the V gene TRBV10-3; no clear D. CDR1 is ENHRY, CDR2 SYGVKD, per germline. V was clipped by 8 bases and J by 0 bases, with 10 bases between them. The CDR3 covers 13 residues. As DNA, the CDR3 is TGTGCCATCGTAGTAGACCCTAACTATGGCTACACCTTC. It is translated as CAIVVDPNYGYTF.

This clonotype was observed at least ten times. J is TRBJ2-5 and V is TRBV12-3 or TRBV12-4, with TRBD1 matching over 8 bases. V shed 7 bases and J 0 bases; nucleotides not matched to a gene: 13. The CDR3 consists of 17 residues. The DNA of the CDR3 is TGTGCCAGCAAATTAGGGCGGACAGGGTCGTACCAAGAGACCCAGTACTTC. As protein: CASKLGRTGSYQETQYF.

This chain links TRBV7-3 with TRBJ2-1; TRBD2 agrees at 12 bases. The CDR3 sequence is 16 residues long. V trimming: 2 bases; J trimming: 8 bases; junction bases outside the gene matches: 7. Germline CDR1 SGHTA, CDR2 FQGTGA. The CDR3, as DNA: TGTGCCAGCAGCTTAGACTCTAGCGGGGGGGCGTATGAGCAGTTCTTC. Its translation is CASSLDSSGGAYEQFF.

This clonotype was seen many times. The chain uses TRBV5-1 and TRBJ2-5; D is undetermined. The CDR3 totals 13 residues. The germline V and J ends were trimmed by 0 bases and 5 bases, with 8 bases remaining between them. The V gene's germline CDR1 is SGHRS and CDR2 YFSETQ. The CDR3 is CASSLEPTETQYF. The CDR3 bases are TGCGCCAGCAGCTTGGAGCCGACGGAGACCCAGTACTTC.

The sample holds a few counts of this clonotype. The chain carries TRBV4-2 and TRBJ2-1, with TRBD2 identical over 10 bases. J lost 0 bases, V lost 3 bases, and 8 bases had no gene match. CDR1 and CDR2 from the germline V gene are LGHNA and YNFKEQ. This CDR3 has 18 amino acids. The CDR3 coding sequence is TGTGCCAGCAGCCAGGGTAGCGGGGGGCCGAGCTCCTACAATGAGCAGTTCTTC. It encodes CASSQGSGGPSSYNEQFF.

For the CDR3, the DNA is TGCAGTGCTAGAGACTTCGAGGGGCACACTGAAGCTTTCTTT. Its protein is CSARDFEGHTEAFF. This chain links TRBV20-1 with TRBJ1-1; possible D gene TRBD1, 5 bases. This CDR3 contains 14 residues. From germline, CDR1 is DFQATT and CDR2 SNEGSKA (reference sequence). V was clipped by 0 bases and J by 3 bases, with 11 bases between them.

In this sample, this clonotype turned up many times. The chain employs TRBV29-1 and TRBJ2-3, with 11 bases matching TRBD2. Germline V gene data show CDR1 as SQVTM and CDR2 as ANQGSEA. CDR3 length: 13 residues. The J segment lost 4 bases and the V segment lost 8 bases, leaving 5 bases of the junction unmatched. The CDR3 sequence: CSLSSGGSDTQYF. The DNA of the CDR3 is TGCAGCCTCTCTAGCGGGGGGTCAGATACGCAGTATTTT.

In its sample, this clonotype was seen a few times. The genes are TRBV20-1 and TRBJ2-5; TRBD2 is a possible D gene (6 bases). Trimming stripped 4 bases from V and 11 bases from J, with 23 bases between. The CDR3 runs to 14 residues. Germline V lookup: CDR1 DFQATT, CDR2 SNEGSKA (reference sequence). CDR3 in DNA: TGCAGTGCTACGTGGGGGACCGATAGCGGTGAGCAGTACTTC. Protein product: CSATWGTDSGEQYF.

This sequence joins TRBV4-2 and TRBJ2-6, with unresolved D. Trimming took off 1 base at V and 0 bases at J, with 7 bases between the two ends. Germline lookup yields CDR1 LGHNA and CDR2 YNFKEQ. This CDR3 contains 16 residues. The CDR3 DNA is TGTGCCAGCAGCCAAGTGTGGGCCTCTGGGGCCAACGTCCTGACTTTC. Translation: CASSQVWASGANVLTF.

The CDR3 is CASSLGEVPNTEAFF. CDR3 DNA: TGTGCCAGCAGTTTAGGGGAGGTACCGAACACTGAAGCTTTCTTT. V usage is TRBV12-3 or TRBV12-4 and J usage is TRBJ1-1; D is ambiguous. Trimming removed 1 base from V and 1 base from J, with 10 bases in between. The CDR3 is 15 residues long.

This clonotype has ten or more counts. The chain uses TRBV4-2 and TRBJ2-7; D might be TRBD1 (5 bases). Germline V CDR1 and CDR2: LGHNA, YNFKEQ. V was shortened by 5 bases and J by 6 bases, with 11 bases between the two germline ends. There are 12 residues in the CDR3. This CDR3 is CASSLHQGEQYF. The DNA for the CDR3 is TGTGCCAGCAGCTTACACCAGGGCGAGCAGTACTTC.